This T cell receptor beta chain is drawn from a study of blood T cell repertoires in COVID-19. Turning to the study itself: Specimens from acute and convalescent COVID-19 originated in the United States, Italy and Spain.

V lost 4 bases and J 8 bases, leaving 11 bases between the germline ends. Germline loops: CDR1 SGHTS, CDR2 YDEGEE. The CDR3 is 12 amino acids. Sequencing was performed with immunoSEQ multiplex PCR; in TCRdb, only in-frame clones are kept and a portion is missing. The sample yields more than 110,000 clones, around 80% seen once. The source material was peripheral blood. The clonotype was recovered from a woman older than 75 in a cohort sampled during active or convalescent COVID-19. V is TRBV5-8 and J is TRBJ2-3, with D maybe TRBD2 (5 bases). CDR3 region: CASSLADGTQYF. CDR3 bases: TGTGCCAGCAGCCTAGCCGACGGTACGCAGTATTTT.